The 21 T cell receptor beta chains below all came from one sample that was sequenced in a study of response to subunit inactivated influenza vaccine. TCRdb reprocessed the RT-PCR reads via MiXCR and lists one record per CDR3 protein. The sample gives some 180,000 distinct CDR3 sequences, about 10% of which show up once; 9.5% to 13% is in the top ten. The material was non-naive T cells sorted from PBMCs, obtained on the day of vaccination. The receptors derive from a man aged 45 to 65 who received an inactivated influenza vaccine.

This clonotype was recorded at least ten times. This chain connects TRBV7-9 to TRBJ1-1; TRBD1 matches 7 bases. The CDR3 is 17 residues long. From germline, CDR1 is SEHNR and CDR2 FQNEAQ (reference sequence). The V gene end was trimmed by 1 base and the J gene end by 0 bases; junction bases not matched to a gene: 8. CDR3 in DNA: TGTGCCAGCAGCTTAGAGCCGGGACAGAAGATGAACACTGAAGCTTTCTTT. This translates into CASSLEPGQKMNTEAFF. Filled out from reference TRBV7-9 and TRBJ1-1, the complete variable domain reads DTGVSQNPRHKITKRGQNVTFRCDPISEHNRLYWYRQTLGQGPEFLTYFQNEAQLEKSRLLSDRFSAERPKGSFSTLEIQRTEQGDSAMYLCASSLEPGQKMNTEAFFGQGTRLTVV.

This clonotype occurred many times. The chain links TRBV5-1 to TRBJ2-3; D may be TRBD2 (5 bases). The length of the CDR3 is 17 residues. Deletions cut 0 bases from V and 0 bases from J, with 14 bases between. CDR1 and CDR2 (germline): SGHRS, YFSETQ. CDR3 sequence reads: CASSLEGRGSSTDTQYF. The CDR3 DNA follows: TGCGCCAGCAGCTTGGAGGGAAGAGGGTCTAGCACAGATACGCAGTATTTT.

This sequence joins TRBV12-3 or TRBV12-4 and TRBJ1-5; a weak D match, TRBD1 (6 bases). V was pared by 5 bases and J by 7 bases, with 18 bases between. The CDR3 totals 15 residues. The CDR3 sequence: CASSMYRDGGQPQHF. CDR3 sequence (DNA): TGTGCCAGCAGTATGTACAGGGACGGTGGCCAGCCCCAGCATTTT.

In the case of this clonotype: It may be a read error: a sequence one base away is much more abundant. CDR3 protein: CASRYFDEQFF. The CDR3 nucleotides are TGTGCCAGCAGGTACTTTGATGAGCAGTTCTTC. The chain joins TRBV28 to TRBJ2-1, with D hard to call. CDR3 length equals 11 residues. Per germline, CDR1 MDHEN and CDR2 SYDVKM. Trimming removed 6 bases from V and 8 bases from J, with 8 bases in between.

Comment on this clonotype: A much larger clone differs from this one at a single base, so this may be a read error. The rearrangement uses TRBV15 and TRBJ2-2; perhaps TRBD1 as D (6 bases). CDR3 length equals 17 residues. V gave up 2 bases and J gave up 5 bases, with 18 bases separating them. Germline V gives CDR1 LNHNV, CDR2 YYDKDF (reference sequence). In nucleotides, the CDR3 is TGTGCCACCAGCAGAACCATGAAAGGGGGATTAACCGGGGAGCTGTTTTTT. Its translation is CATSRTMKGGLTGELFF.

This clonotype was recorded a few times. The genes are TRBV5-1 and TRBJ2-1, with no clear D. V was cut by 2 bases and J by 7 bases, with 16 bases left in between. The CDR3 is 15 residues long. Germline V lookup: CDR1 SGHRS, CDR2 YFSETQ. This chain's CDR3 is CASSFEAEMGNEQFF. The CDR3 DNA sequence: TGCGCCAGCAGCTTTGAGGCCGAAATGGGGAATGAGCAGTTCTTC.

This clonotype was seen repeatedly, ten times or more. The CDR3, as DNA: TGCAGTGCTAGAGATCCGGGTTGGGGCACTGAAGCTTTCTTT. Translating gives CSARDPGWGTEAFF. The chain is built from TRBV20-1 and TRBJ1-1; D not resolved. There are 14 residues in the CDR3. The V gene lost 0 bases and the J gene lost 4 bases, with 12 bases spanning the gap. Germline V gives CDR1 DFQATT, CDR2 SNEGSKA (reference sequence).

This clonotype was counted at least ten times. The DNA for the CDR3 is TGTGCCAGCCGGGAGCCAGGATCTAACTATGGCTACACCTTC. Translating it yields CASREPGSNYGYTF. This chain connects TRBV6-1 to TRBJ1-2; D uncertain. The CDR3 spans 14 residues. Trimming took 8 bases from V and 0 from J, leaving 13 bases between them. Germline V gene data show CDR1 as MNHNS and CDR2 as SASEGT.

This clonotype has ten or more counts. The CDR3 nucleotides are TGCAGCGTTGGGGCCAGGGACAGCAAAGGCTACACCTTC. Translated, it gives CSVGARDSKGYTF. The chain uses TRBV29-1 and TRBJ1-2, with 7 bases fitting TRBD1. J lost 8 bases, V lost 4 bases, and 10 bases had no gene match. CDR1 is SQVTM and CDR2 is ANQGSEA in the germline V gene. The CDR3 sequence is 13 residues long.

The chain uses TRBV6-2 or TRBV6-3 and TRBJ2-3; D is unclear. CDR3 size: 13 residues. Trimming stripped 0 bases from V and 6 bases from J, with 7 bases between. Germline assignment: CDR1 MNHEY and CDR2 SVGEGT. The CDR3 DNA reads as TGTGCCAGCAGTTACTCTAATCCGGATACGCAGTATTTT. It is translated as CASSYSNPDTQYF.

The J gene is TRBJ2-3, the V gene TRBV10-3, with 10 bases matching TRBD2. With V trimmed by 6 bases and J by 0 bases, 6 bases remained unmatched. The CDR3 is 16 amino acids. Germline V gives CDR1 ENHRY, CDR2 SYGVKD. CDR3 in DNA: TGTGCCATCAGCCCAAATAGCGGGGGGAGCACAGATACGCAGTATTTT. Amino acids: CAISPNSGGSTDTQYF.

This clonotype has more than one count but fewer than ten. The chain uses TRBV28 and TRBJ2-2; D uncertain. V was pared by 4 bases and J by 1 base, with 7 bases between. The CDR3 is 14 residues long. Germline V gene lookup returns CDR1 MDHEN and CDR2 SYDVKM. This CDR3 reads CASSWSRNTGELFF. In nucleotides, the CDR3 is TGTGCCAGCAGTTGGTCTAGGAACACCGGGGAGCTGTTTTTT.

This clonotype was detected ten times or more. This chain joins TRBV20-1 and TRBJ2-3, with 7 bases identical to TRBD1. The V segment lost 3 bases and the J segment 4 bases; nucleotides outside the gene matches: 16. CDR1 DFQATT and CDR2 SNEGSKA come from the germline V gene (reference sequence). The CDR3 has 17 residues. CDR3 protein: CSASPRDSLFRSDTQYF. CDR3 in DNA: TGCAGTGCTAGTCCCCGGGACAGCCTTTTTAGGTCAGATACGCAGTATTTT.

The V and J genes are TRBV5-5 and TRBJ1-1; 7 bases match TRBD1. The junction had 9 bases not matched to a gene; V was cut back by 4 bases and J by 6 bases. The germline CDR1 and CDR2 sequences are SGHKS and YYEKEE (reference sequence). This CDR3 has 14 residues. This CDR3 is CASSTLTGFSEAFF. The CDR3 bases are TGTGCCAGCAGCACCCTGACAGGGTTCTCTGAAGCTTTCTTT.

This clonotype was recorded many times. The chain is built from TRBV11-2 and TRBJ1-6; D is undetermined. This CDR3 is built from 14 residues. Germline CDR1 and CDR2: SGHAT and FQNNGV. V gave up 3 bases and J gave up 9 bases, with 12 bases separating them. The CDR3 DNA reads TGTGCCAGCAGCTTGACGGATAAACGTTCACCCCTCCACTTT. Translating gives CASSLTDKRSPLHF.

The chain recombines TRBV3-1 with TRBJ1-3, with unresolved D. From germline, CDR1 is LGHDT and CDR2 YNNKEL (reference sequence). The ends were cut back, 1 base at V and 3 bases at J, with 4 bases in the middle. The CDR3 length is 13 residues. CDR3 bases: TGTGCCAGCAGCCAAGGGCTTGGAAACACCATATATTTT. It yields the protein CASSQGLGNTIYF.

Ten or more counts support this clonotype. The rearrangement uses TRBV5-4 and TRBJ2-1; a possible D gene is TRBD2 (7 bases). CDR1 SGHNT and CDR2 YYREEE come from the germline V gene (reference sequence). This CDR3 comprises 13 residues. The V end was cut by 0 bases, the J end by 8 bases, with 9 bases between. This chain's CDR3 is CASSLGGGDEQFF. For the CDR3, the DNA is TGTGCCAGCAGCTTGGGGGGGGGCGATGAGCAGTTCTTC.

This clonotype came up a few times. J is TRBJ2-2 and V is TRBV5-1; a possible D gene is TRBD2 (6 bases). V was clipped by 3 bases and J by 5 bases, with 17 bases between them. There are 16 residues in the CDR3. The germline V gene encodes CDR1 SGHRS and CDR2 YFSETQ. The CDR3 sequence: CASSSSGEPETGELFF. Here the CDR3 DNA reads TGCGCCAGCAGCTCTTCGGGAGAACCAGAGACCGGGGAGCTGTTTTTT.

The rearrangement joins TRBV28 to TRBJ2-5; no reliable D call. CDR1 and CDR2 from the germline V gene are MDHEN and SYDVKM. V was pared by 5 bases and J by 5 bases, with 12 bases between. The CDR3 extends over 13 amino acids. CDR3 in amino acids: CASSPPTGETQYF. CDR3 sequence (DNA): TGTGCCAGCAGTCCCCCCACCGGGGAGACCCAGTACTTC. The full variable domain, with the rest looked up from reference TRBV28 and TRBJ2-5, is DVKVTQSSRYLVKRTGEKVFLECVQDMDHENMFWYRQDPGLGLRLIYFSYDVKMKEKGDIPEGYSVSREKKERFSLILESASTNQTSMYLCASSPPTGETQYFGPGTRLLVL.

This clonotype has just a few counts. This rearrangement joins TRBV24-1 to TRBJ1-5; D gene unclear. The germline CDR1 and CDR2 sequences are KGHDR and SFDVKD. The CDR3 runs 12 residues. Trimming stripped 6 bases from V and 5 bases from J, with 7 bases between. The CDR3 nucleotides read TGTGCCACCAGTTTTGGGGATCAGCCCCAGCATTTT. It encodes CATSFGDQPQHF.

This clonotype has more than one count but fewer than ten. This sequence joins TRBV5-1 and TRBJ2-2; D is unresolved. Trimming removed 5 bases at V and 0 bases at J, with 8 bases between. Per germline, CDR1 SGHRS and CDR2 YFSETQ. The CDR3 has 14 amino acids. The CDR3 is CASRGSANTGELFF. CDR3 in DNA: TGCGCCAGCAGGGGCAGCGCGAACACCGGGGAGCTGTTTTTT. Together with reference TRBV5-1 and TRBJ2-2, the CDR3 gives the full variable domain: KAGVTQTPRYLIKTRGQQVTLSCSPISGHRSVSWYQQTPGQGLQFLFEYFSETQRNKGNFPGRFSGRQFSNSRSEMNVSTLELGDSALYLCASRGSANTGELFFGEGSRLTVL.